This entry lists 15 T cell receptor beta chains sequenced from one sample in a study of T cells in Graves' hyperthyroidism and ophthalmopathy. TCR beta CDR3 region amplification was performed from RNA transcripts. Researchers ran a first-round RT-PCR on the TCR CDR3 using the HTBI primer set. TCRdb processed the multiplex PCR reads anew with MiXCR; each CDR3 protein has one entry. Among 500,000 to 750,000 distinct CDR3 sequences listed, over 12% were seen once. Sequenced input: blood. The receptors originated from a woman under 30 with Graves' ophthalmopathy.

The V call is TRBV6-1, the J call TRBJ2-1; TRBD1 matches 7 bases. The CDR3 consists of 15 residues. CDR1 MNHNS and CDR2 SASEGT come from the germline V gene. Trimming cost V 5 bases and J 8 bases; bases outside gene matches: 12. The DNA of the CDR3 is TGTGCCAGCAGTATCGGACAGGAACTTAGGGATGAGCAGTTCTTC. Its translation: CASSIGQELRDEQFF.

This clonotype was counted many times. CDR3 sequence (DNA): TGTGCCAGCATGTGGGGCGCTGAAGCTTTCTTT. This sequence encodes CASMWGAEAFF. V is TRBV28 and J is TRBJ1-1, with D maybe TRBD1 (5 bases). CDR1 MDHEN and CDR2 SYDVKM come from the germline V gene. V lost 7 bases and J 6 bases, leaving 9 bases between the germline ends. The CDR3 contains 11 residues.

The table lists this clonotype with a few counts. The J gene is TRBJ2-3, the V gene TRBV6-1; TRBD2 agrees at 8 bases. This CDR3 is built from 15 residues. The V gene's germline CDR1 is MNHNS and CDR2 SASEGT. V gave up 8 bases and J gave up 4 bases; unmatched junction bases: 11. CDR3 protein: CASYPGGAYPDTQYF. Written as DNA, the CDR3 is TGTGCCAGCTATCCGGGGGGGGCCTACCCAGATACGCAGTATTTT.

The V call is TRBV19, the J call TRBJ2-7; 12 bases align to TRBD1. After removal of 9 bases from V and 5 bases from J, the junction contained 11 bases not matched to a gene. The CDR3 consists of 15 residues. Germline V CDR1 and CDR2: LNHDA, SQIVND (reference sequence). The CDR3 DNA sequence: TGTGCCAGCAAGACTTTGGGGACAGGGGGCAACGAGCAGTACTTC. Protein: CASKTLGTGGNEQYF. The variable domain in full, with the rest retrieved from reference TRBV19 and TRBJ2-7, is DGGITQSPKYLFRKEGQNVTLSCEQNLNHDAMYWYRQDPGQGLRLIYYSQIVNDFQKGDIAEGYSVSREKKESFPLTVTSAQKNPTAFYLCASKTLGTGGNEQYFGPGTRLTVT.

In its sample, this clonotype was seen a few times. The rearrangement links TRBV27 to TRBJ1-4; the D gene is possibly TRBD1 (5 bases). Germline V lookup: CDR1 MNHEY, CDR2 SMNVEV (reference sequence). The CDR3 length is 15 residues. The V end was cut by 7 bases, the J end by 8 bases, with 20 bases between. In nucleotides, the CDR3 is TGTGCCAGCAATTCAAGGGGTGCAAAGTGGGAAAAACTGTTTTTT. This codes for CASNSRGAKWEKLFF. Combining the CDR3 with reference TRBV27 and TRBJ1-4 gives the whole variable domain EAQVTQNPRYLITVTGKKLTVTCSQNMNHEYMSWYRQDPGLGLRQIYYSMNVEVTDKGDVPEGYKVSRKEKRNFPLILESPSPNQTSLYFCASNSRGAKWEKLFFGSGTQLSVL.

The V and J genes are TRBV3-1 and TRBJ2-4; tentative D call: TRBD2 (6 bases). V dropped 1 base and J dropped 4 bases, with 8 bases sitting between them. This CDR3 is built from 14 residues. From germline, CDR1 is LGHDT and CDR2 YNNKEL (reference sequence). This CDR3 reads CASSQVGGKNIQYF. The DNA for the CDR3 is TGTGCCAGCAGCCAAGTTGGGGGGAAAAACATTCAGTACTTC.

In its sample, this clonotype was seen many times. The chain is built from TRBV6-2 or TRBV6-3 and TRBJ2-7; D remains ambiguous. The germline V gene has CDR1 MNHEY and CDR2 SVGEGT. The germline V and J ends were trimmed by 3 bases and 3 bases, with 15 bases remaining between them. This CDR3 has 15 residues. As DNA, the CDR3 is TGTGCCAGCAGTTATACGCCGGTCCCGTTCTACGAGCAGTACTTC. This sequence encodes CASSYTPVPFYEQYF.

This clonotype appeared many times. The CDR3 DNA reads as TGTGCCAGCAAGTCCCAGGGGTCTAAGAATCAGCCCCAGCATTTT. Translated: CASKSQGSKNQPQHF. The J gene is TRBJ1-5, the V gene TRBV28; a possible D gene is TRBD1 (6 bases). From germline, CDR1 is MDHEN and CDR2 SYDVKM. The CDR3 loop spans 15 amino acids. V lost 7 bases and J lost 4, with 17 bases in between.

The chain couples TRBV4-2 to TRBJ1-5, with D unresolved. The CDR3 extends over 19 amino acids. Trimming shortened V by 0 bases and J by 0 bases, and 18 bases separated the two germline ends. Germline V gene lookup returns CDR1 LGHNA and CDR2 YNFKEQ. CDR3 loop: CASSQDRAVGSYSNQPQHF. The CDR3 nucleotides read TGTGCCAGCAGCCAAGATAGGGCAGTTGGGTCCTATAGCAATCAGCCCCAGCATTTT.

At least ten counts were recorded for this clonotype. The chain links TRBV7-9 to TRBJ1-2; D unresolved. Germline V gene sequence: CDR1 SEHNR, CDR2 FQNEAQ (reference sequence). Trimming cost V 2 bases and J 6 bases, with 13 bases left between them. The length of the CDR3 is 14 residues. The CDR3 region is CASSLSEGWDGYTF. DNA for the CDR3: TGTGCCAGCAGCTTATCGGAGGGCTGGGATGGCTACACCTTC.

This clonotype was detected only once. A much larger clone sits a single nucleotide away, making a read error possible. This chain connects TRBV20-1 to TRBJ2-7; 7 bases map to TRBD2. The CDR3 sequence is 16 residues long. CDR1 is DFQATT, CDR2 SNEGSKA, per germline (reference sequence). The CDR3 is CSARDLLRDYSYEQHF. The DNA for the CDR3 is TGCAGTGCTAGAGATCTTTTACGGGACTACTCCTACGAGCAGCACTTC.

This clonotype was picked up many times. The gene calls are TRBV28 and TRBJ2-7; TRBD2 aligns across 9 bases. Germline V gene data show CDR1 as MDHEN and CDR2 as SYDVKM. The CDR3 contains 17 residues. Unmatched junction bases numbered 16, after V lost 6 bases and J lost 4 bases. CDR3 sequence reads: CASRYGYLAGNLYEQYF. For the CDR3, the DNA is TGTGCCAGCAGGTACGGTTATCTAGCGGGAAACCTTTACGAGCAGTACTTC.

This clonotype has a count of ten or more. The chain links TRBV10-3 to TRBJ1-2; TRBD1 might be the D (5 bases). The CDR3 is 13 residues long. Trimming cost V 4 bases and J 4 bases, with 10 bases left between them. Germline CDR1 and CDR2: ENHRY and SYGVKD. CDR3 protein: CAISGETAYGYTF. CDR3 coding DNA: TGTGCCATCAGTGGAGAGACAGCCTATGGCTACACCTTC.

This clonotype appeared many times. This chain links TRBV12-3 or TRBV12-4 with TRBJ1-5, with TRBD1 as a possible D gene (5 bases). The V end was cut by 7 bases, the J end by 0 bases, with 10 bases between. The CDR3 runs 14 residues. For the CDR3, the DNA is TGTGCCAGCACCCAGGGTAGTAGCAATCAGCCCCAGCATTTT. It specifies CASTQGSSNQPQHF.

This clonotype was seen ten or more times. J is TRBJ2-5 and V is TRBV29-1, with TRBD1 identical over 8 bases. In germline, CDR1 is SQVTM, CDR2 ANQGSEA. V lost 1 base to trimming and J lost 2 bases; unmatched junction nucleotides: 3. The CDR3 covers 14 residues. The CDR3 bases are TGCAGCGTTGAAGGCCGGGACAGGCAAGAGACCCAGTACTTC. This encodes CSVEGRDRQETQYF.